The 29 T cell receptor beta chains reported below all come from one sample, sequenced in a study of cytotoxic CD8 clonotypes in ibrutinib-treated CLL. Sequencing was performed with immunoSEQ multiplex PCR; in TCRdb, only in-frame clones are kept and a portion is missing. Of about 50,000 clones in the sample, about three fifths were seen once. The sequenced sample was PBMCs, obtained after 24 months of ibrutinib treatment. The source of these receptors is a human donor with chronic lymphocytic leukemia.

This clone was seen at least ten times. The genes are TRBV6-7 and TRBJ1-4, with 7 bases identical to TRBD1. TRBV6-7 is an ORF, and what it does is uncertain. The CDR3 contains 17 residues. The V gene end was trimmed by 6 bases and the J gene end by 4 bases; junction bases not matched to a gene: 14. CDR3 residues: CASSRTIRQGNNEKLFF. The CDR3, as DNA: TGTGCCAGCAGCCGCACGATCCGACAGGGTAATAATGAAAAACTGTTTTTT.

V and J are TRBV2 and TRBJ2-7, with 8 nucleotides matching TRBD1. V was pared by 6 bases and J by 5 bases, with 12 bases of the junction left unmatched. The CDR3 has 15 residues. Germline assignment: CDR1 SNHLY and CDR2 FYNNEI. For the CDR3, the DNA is TGTGCCAGCAGCGAAAGCCCGGACAGGGATCACGAGCAGTACTTC. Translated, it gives CASSESPDRDHEQYF. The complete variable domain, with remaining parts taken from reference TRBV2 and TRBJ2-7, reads EPEVTQTPSHQVTQMGQEVILRCVPISNHLYFYWYRQILGQKVEFLVSFYNNEISEKSEIFDDQFSVERPDGSNFTLKIRSTKLEDSAMYFCASSESPDRDHEQYFGPGTRLTVT.

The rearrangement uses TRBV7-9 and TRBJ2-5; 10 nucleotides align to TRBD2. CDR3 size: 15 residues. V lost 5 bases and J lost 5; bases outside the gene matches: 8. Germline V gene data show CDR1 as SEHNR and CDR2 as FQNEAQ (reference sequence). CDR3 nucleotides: TGTGCCAGCAGCCCGGGACTAGCGCCCACCGAGACCCAGTACTTC. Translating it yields CASSPGLAPTETQYF.

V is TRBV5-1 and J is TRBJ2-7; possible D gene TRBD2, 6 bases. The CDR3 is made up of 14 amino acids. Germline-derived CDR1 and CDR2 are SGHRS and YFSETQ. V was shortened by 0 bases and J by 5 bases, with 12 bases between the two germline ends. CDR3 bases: TGCGCCAGCAGCTTGGGGGGAGGTGACGACGAGCAGTACTTC. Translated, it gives CASSLGGGDDEQYF.

CDR3 residues: CASSPAGRVNSPLHF. CDR3 sequence (DNA): TGTGCCAGCAGCCCCGCGGGTAGGGTCAATTCACCCCTCCACTTT. J is TRBJ1-6 and V is TRBV28; D is uncertain. With 6 bases removed from V and 7 bases from J, the gap between germline ends came to 16 bases. Per germline, CDR1 MDHEN and CDR2 SYDVKM. This CDR3 is built from 15 residues.

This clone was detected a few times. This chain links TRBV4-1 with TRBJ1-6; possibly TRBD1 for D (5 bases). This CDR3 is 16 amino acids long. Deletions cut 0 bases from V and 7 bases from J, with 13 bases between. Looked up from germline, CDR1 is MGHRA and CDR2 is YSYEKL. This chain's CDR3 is CASSQEGAGVNSPLHF. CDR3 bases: TGCGCCAGCAGCCAAGAAGGGGCGGGTGTCAATTCACCCCTCCACTTT.

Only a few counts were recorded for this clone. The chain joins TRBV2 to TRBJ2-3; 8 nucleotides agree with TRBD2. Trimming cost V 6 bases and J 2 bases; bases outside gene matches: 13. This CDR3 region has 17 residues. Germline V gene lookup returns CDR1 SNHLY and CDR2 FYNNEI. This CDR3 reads CASRRAGLAGLTDTQYF. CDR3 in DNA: TGTGCCAGCAGAAGGGCCGGGTTAGCGGGGCTCACAGATACGCAGTATTTT. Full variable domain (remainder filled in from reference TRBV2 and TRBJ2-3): EPEVTQTPSHQVTQMGQEVILRCVPISNHLYFYWYRQILGQKVEFLVSFYNNEISEKSEIFDDQFSVERPDGSNFTLKIRSTKLEDSAMYFCASRRAGLAGLTDTQYFGPGTRLTVL.

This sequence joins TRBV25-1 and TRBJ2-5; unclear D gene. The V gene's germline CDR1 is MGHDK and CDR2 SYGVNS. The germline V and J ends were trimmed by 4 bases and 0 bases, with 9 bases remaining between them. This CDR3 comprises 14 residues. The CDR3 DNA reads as TGTGCCAGCAGTGGAGGCCCATACCAAGAGACCCAGTACTTC. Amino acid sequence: CASSGGPYQETQYF. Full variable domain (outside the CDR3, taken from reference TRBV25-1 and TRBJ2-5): EADIYQTPRYLVIGTGKKITLECSQTMGHDKMYWYQQDPGMELHLIHYSYGVNSTEKGDLSSESTVSRIRTEHFPLTLESARPSHTSQYLCASSGGPYQETQYFGPGTRLLVL.

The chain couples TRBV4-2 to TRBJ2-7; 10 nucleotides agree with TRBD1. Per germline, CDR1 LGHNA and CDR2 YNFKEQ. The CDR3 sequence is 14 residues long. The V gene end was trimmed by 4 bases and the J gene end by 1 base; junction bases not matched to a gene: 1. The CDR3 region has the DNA TGTGCCAGCAGCCGGACAGGGGGTTCCTACGAGCAGTACTTC. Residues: CASSRTGGSYEQYF.

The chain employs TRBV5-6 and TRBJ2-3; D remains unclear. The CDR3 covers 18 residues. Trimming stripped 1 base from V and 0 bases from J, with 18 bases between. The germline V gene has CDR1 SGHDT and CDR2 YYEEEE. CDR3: CASSLSRPGQLSTDTQYF. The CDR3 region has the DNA TGTGCCAGCAGCTTGAGTCGCCCCGGGCAGTTGAGCACAGATACGCAGTATTTT.

The CDR3 DNA is TGCGCCAGCACCCCGGGGTCAGATCCCTATGGCTACACCTTC. Residues: CASTPGSDPYGYTF. This rearrangement joins TRBV5-1 to TRBJ1-2; no reliable D call. CDR3 length equals 14 residues. Germline CDR1 is SGHRS and CDR2 is YFSETQ. Trimming shortened V by 6 bases and J by 4 bases, and 16 bases separated the two germline ends.

CDR3 sequence (DNA): TGTGCCAGCAGCGCAGGGACCACTGAAGCTTTCTTT. Protein sequence: CASSAGTTEAFF. The chain couples TRBV9 to TRBJ1-1, with D possibly matching TRBD1 (5 bases). The CDR3 has 12 residues. The germline V gene has CDR1 SGDLS and CDR2 YYNGEE. V shed 3 bases and J shed 4 bases, with 7 bases lying between them.

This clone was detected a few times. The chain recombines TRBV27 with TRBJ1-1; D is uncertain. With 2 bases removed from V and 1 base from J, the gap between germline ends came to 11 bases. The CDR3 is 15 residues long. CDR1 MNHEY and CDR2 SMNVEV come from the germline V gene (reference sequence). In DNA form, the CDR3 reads TGTGCCAGCAGTTTAAGGTTCCGAGGGAACACTGAAGCTTTCTTT. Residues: CASSLRFRGNTEAFF.

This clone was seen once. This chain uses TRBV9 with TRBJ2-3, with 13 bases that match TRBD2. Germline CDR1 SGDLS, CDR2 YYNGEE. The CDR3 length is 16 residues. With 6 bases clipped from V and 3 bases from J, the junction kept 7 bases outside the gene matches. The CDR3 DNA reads TGTGCCAGCACCGAGGGACTAGCGGGGTTAACAGATACGCAGTATTTT. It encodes CASTEGLAGLTDTQYF. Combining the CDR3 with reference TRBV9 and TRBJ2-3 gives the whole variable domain DSGVTQTPKHLITATGQRVTLRCSPRSGDLSVYWYQQSLDQGLQFLIQYYNGEERAKGNILERFSAQQFPDLHSELNLSSLELGDSALYFCASTEGLAGLTDTQYFGPGTRLTVL.

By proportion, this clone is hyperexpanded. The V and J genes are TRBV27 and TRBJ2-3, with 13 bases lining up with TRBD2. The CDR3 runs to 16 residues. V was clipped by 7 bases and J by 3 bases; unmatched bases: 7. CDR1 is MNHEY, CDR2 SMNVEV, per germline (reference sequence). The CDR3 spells CASTEGLAGLTDTQYF. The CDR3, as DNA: TGTGCCAGCACCGAGGGACTAGCGGGGTTAACAGATACGCAGTATTTT.

The chain's CDR3 is CASSLTSGGPTDTQYF. CDR3 sequence (DNA): TGTGCCAGCAGCTTGACTAGCGGGGGCCCCACAGATACGCAGTATTTT. This chain joins TRBV5-4 and TRBJ2-3; TRBD2 matches 11 bases. The CDR3 extends over 16 amino acids. Looked up from germline, CDR1 is SGHNT and CDR2 is YYREEE (reference sequence). V was clipped by 1 base and J by 2 bases; unmatched bases: 3.

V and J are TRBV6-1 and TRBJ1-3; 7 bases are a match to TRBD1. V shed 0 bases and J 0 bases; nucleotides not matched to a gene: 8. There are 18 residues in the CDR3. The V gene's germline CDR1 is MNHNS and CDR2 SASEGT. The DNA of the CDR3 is TGTGCCAGCAGTGAAGCGGGGGTGGGACAGCGCTCTGGAAACACCATATATTTT. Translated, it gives CASSEAGVGQRSGNTIYF.

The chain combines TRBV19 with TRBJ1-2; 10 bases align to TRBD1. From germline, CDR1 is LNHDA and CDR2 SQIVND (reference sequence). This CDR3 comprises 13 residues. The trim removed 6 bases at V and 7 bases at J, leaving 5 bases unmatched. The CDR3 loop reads CASRGDRGSGYTF. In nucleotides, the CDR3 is TGTGCCAGTAGAGGGGACAGGGGCTCTGGCTACACCTTC.

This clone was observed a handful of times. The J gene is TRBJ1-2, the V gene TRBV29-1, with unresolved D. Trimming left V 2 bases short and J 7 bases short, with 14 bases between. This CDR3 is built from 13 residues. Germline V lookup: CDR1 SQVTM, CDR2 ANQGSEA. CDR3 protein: CSVESGVSAGYTF. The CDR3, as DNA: TGCAGCGTTGAATCCGGCGTCTCCGCTGGCTACACCTTC.

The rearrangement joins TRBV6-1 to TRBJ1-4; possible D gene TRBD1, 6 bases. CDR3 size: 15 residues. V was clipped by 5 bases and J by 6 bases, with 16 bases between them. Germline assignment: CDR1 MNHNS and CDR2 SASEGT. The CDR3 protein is CASSRNSGVDEKLFF. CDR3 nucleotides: TGTGCCAGCAGTCGGAATTCAGGGGTGGATGAAAAACTGTTTTTT.

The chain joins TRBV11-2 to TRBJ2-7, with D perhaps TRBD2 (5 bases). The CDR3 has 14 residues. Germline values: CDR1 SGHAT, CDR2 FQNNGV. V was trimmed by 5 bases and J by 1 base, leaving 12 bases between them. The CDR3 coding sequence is TGTGCCAGCAGCCGCATGGGAGCTTCCTACGAGCAGTACTTC. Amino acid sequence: CASSRMGASYEQYF.

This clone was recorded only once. CDR3 nucleotide sequence: TGTGCCAGCAGCAGGACAGTACCGAATGAAAAACTGTTTTTT. This encodes CASSRTVPNEKLFF. This chain links TRBV11-2 with TRBJ1-4; D possibly corresponds to TRBD1 (6 bases). CDR3 length: 14 residues. CDR1 SGHAT and CDR2 FQNNGV come from the germline V gene. V was pared by 5 bases and J by 5 bases, with 12 bases between.

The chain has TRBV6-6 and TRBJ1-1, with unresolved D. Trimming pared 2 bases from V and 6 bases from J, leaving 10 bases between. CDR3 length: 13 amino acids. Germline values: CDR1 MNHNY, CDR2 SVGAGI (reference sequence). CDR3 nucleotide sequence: TGTGCCAGCAGTTACGGGCACAACGCTGAAGCTTTCTTT. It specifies CASSYGHNAEAFF.

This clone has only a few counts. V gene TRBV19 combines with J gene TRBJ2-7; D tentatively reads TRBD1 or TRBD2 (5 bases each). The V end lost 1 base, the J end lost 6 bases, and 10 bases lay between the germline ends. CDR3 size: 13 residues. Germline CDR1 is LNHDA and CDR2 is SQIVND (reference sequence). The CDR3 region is CASSIGPGAEQYF. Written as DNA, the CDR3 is TGTGCCAGTAGTATAGGACCCGGGGCCGAGCAGTACTTC.

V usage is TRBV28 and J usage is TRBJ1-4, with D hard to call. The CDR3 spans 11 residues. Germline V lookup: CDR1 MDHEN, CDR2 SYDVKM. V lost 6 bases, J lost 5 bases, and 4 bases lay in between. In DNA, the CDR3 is TGTGCCAGCAGCCAGAATGAAAAACTGTTTTTT. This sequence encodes CASSQNEKLFF.

This chain's CDR3 is CASSDGGAGYEQYF. In nucleotides, the CDR3 is TGTGCCAGCAGCGACGGGGGGGCCGGATACGAGCAGTACTTC. The chain links TRBV2 to TRBJ2-7; 8 bases are a match to TRBD2. V gave up 6 bases and J gave up 4 bases; unmatched junction bases: 8. The CDR3 has 14 residues. The germline V gene encodes CDR1 SNHLY and CDR2 FYNNEI.

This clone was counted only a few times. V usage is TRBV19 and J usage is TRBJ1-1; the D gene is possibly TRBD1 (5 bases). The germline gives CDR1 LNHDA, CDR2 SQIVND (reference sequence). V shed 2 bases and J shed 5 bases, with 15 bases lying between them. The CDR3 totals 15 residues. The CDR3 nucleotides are TGTGCCAGTAGTATATCCCCAAGAGCAGGGACTGAAGCTTTCTTT. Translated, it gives CASSISPRAGTEAFF. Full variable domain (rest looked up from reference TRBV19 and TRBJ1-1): DGGITQSPKYLFRKEGQNVTLSCEQNLNHDAMYWYRQDPGQGLRLIYYSQIVNDFQKGDIAEGYSVSREKKESFPLTVTSAQKNPTAFYLCASSISPRAGTEAFFGQGTRLTVV.

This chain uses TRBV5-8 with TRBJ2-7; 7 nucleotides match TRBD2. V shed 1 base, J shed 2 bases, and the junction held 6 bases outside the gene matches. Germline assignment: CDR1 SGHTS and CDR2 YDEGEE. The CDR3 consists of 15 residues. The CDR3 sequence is CASSLYPAGPYEQYF. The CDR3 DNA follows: TGTGCCAGCAGCTTGTACCCAGCGGGGCCCTACGAGCAGTACTTC.

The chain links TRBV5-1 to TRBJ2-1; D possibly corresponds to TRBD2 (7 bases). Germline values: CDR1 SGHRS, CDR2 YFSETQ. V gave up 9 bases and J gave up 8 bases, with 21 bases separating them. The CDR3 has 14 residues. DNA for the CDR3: TGCGCCACCGCCGAGGGGTGGGGGGGCTATGAGCAGTTCTTC. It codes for CATAEGWGGYEQFF.